What follows are 15 T cell receptor beta chains derived from one specimen sequenced in a study of cytomegalovirus exposure and HLA in healthy donors (dated by TCRdb to about 2017). Receptors were amplified or captured by the immunoSEQ multiplex PCR assay. The multiplex PCR relied on a mix of 60 forward primers for TCR Vbeta segments and 13 reverse primers for TCR Jbeta segments. In its TCRdb copy, this immuneACCESS table keeps in-frame sequences only and misses some clones. Where compared with another copy, unresolved V genes explain less than half of these, and the others have no known cause. In this sample the table shows some 130,000 clones, 75% to 85% of which occur a single time. The ten largest clones take up more than 1.5% of the sample. Input material: PBMCs. The origin of the receptors is a man aged 18-30 years in good health and CMV-seronegative.

This clone was recorded a few times. CDR3 sequence: CASSLWTGGREQYF. Written as DNA, the CDR3 is TGCGCCAGCAGCTTGTGGACAGGGGGTCGCGAGCAGTACTTC. The chain joins TRBV5-1 to TRBJ2-7; 10 positions match TRBD1. V trimming: 1 base; J trimming: 6 bases; junction bases outside the gene matches: 4. This CDR3 contains 14 residues. From germline, CDR1 is SGHRS and CDR2 YFSETQ.

The gene calls are TRBV5-1 and TRBJ2-1; 12 bases line up with TRBD2. The CDR3 is 18 amino acids. Germline V gene lookup returns CDR1 SGHRS and CDR2 YFSETQ. J was trimmed by 5 bases and V by 0 bases; bases with no gene match: 9. The CDR3 DNA reads as TGCGCCAGCAGCTTGGAACCCTTGACTAGCGGGAGTAACAATGAGCAGTTCTTC. It encodes CASSLEPLTSGSNNEQFF.

This clone was detected only once. This sample also contains other DNA sequences that code for the same CDR3. The chain employs TRBV19 and TRBJ1-6; the D gene is possibly TRBD1 (6 bases). CDR3 length equals 15 residues. Germline V gives CDR1 LNHDA, CDR2 SQIVND (reference sequence). Between the trimmed V and J ends, which lost 3 bases and 10 bases, there was a span of 16 bases. CDR3 loop: CASSILDSRNSPLHF. CDR3 nucleotides: TGTGCCAGTAGTATTTTGGACAGTAGGAACTCACCCCTCCACTTT.

The chain combines TRBV19 with TRBJ2-1; D may be TRBD2 (6 bases). Germline assignment: CDR1 LNHDA and CDR2 SQIVND (reference sequence). The V end was cut by 3 bases, the J end by 0 bases, with 12 bases between. CDR3 length: 16 residues. The CDR3 region is CASSIIAAISYNEQFF. Written as DNA, the CDR3 is TGTGCCAGTAGTATTATAGCGGCTATCTCCTACAATGAGCAGTTCTTC.

The chain recombines TRBV6-1 with TRBJ2-2; D not resolved. Germline values: CDR1 MNHNS, CDR2 SASEGT. This CDR3 comprises 14 residues. V lost 8 bases and J 1 base, leaving 11 bases between the germline ends. DNA of the CDR3: TGTGCCAGCTTATTCGCGGTGAACACCGGGGAGCTGTTTTTT. It specifies CASLFAVNTGELFF.

The rearrangement links TRBV12-5 to TRBJ1-2; D unresolved. The CDR3 consists of 14 residues. CDR1 and CDR2 (germline): LGHNT, FRNRAP. Trimming shortened V by 5 bases and J by 8 bases, and 18 bases separated the two germline ends. CDR3 coding DNA: TGTGCTAGTGGTCCCCTGGAGCCAACAAGCGGCTACACCTTC. It yields the protein CASGPLEPTSGYTF.

The chain links TRBV10-3 to TRBJ2-7; 7 bases align to TRBD1. Germline V gene lookup returns CDR1 ENHRY and CDR2 SYGVKD. This CDR3 has 13 residues. Losses at the gene ends were 7 bases for V and 0 bases for J; bases not matched to a gene: 3. CDR3 protein: CAIKRDSSYEQYF. The CDR3 DNA reads as TGTGCCATCAAAAGGGACAGCTCCTACGAGCAGTACTTC.

The chain is built from TRBV5-5 and TRBJ1-1; D may be TRBD1 (6 bases). The CDR3 loop spans 15 amino acids. Looked up from germline, CDR1 is SGHKS and CDR2 is YYEKEE (reference sequence). V dropped 3 bases and J dropped 1 base, with 13 bases sitting between them. CDR3 sequence reads: CASSSFRGSNTEAFF. The CDR3 coding sequence is TGTGCCAGCAGCTCATTCAGGGGATCGAACACTGAAGCTTTCTTT.

This chain links TRBV6-5 with TRBJ2-1; D is unclear. Germline V CDR1 and CDR2: MNHEY, SVGAGI. Trimming took off 2 bases at V and 3 bases at J, with 14 bases between the two ends. The CDR3 runs 16 residues. The CDR3 sequence is CASSYILSMYYNEQFF. Written as DNA, the CDR3 is TGTGCCAGCAGTTACATCCTATCCATGTACTACAATGAGCAGTTCTTC.

The chain uses TRBV15 and TRBJ2-7, with D perhaps TRBD2 (5 bases). The CDR3 is 14 amino acids. CDR1 is LNHNV, CDR2 YYDKDF, per germline (reference sequence). Between the trimmed V and J ends, which lost 2 bases and 1 base, there was a span of 9 bases. In nucleotides, the CDR3 is TGTGCCACCAGCAGACAGAGGGAATCCTACGAGCAGTACTTC. Its translation: CATSRQRESYEQYF.

The chain couples TRBV11-2 to TRBJ2-7; the match to TRBD2 covers 7 bases. The length of the CDR3 is 16 residues. After removal of 3 bases from V and 2 bases from J, the junction contained 10 bases not matched to a gene. The germline V gene encodes CDR1 SGHAT and CDR2 FQNNGV. This CDR3 reads CASSLGGSPWAYEQYF. In nucleotides, the CDR3 is TGTGCCAGCAGCTTGGGCGGGAGCCCCTGGGCCTACGAGCAGTACTTC.

The V call is TRBV10-2, the J call TRBJ2-7, with 11 positions matching TRBD1. V lost 3 bases, J lost 3 bases, and 7 bases stayed unmatched. The CDR3 contains 16 residues. Germline assignment: CDR1 WSHSY and CDR2 SAAADI. This chain's CDR3 is CASSELPGTGGYEQYF. The CDR3 DNA reads as TGCGCCAGCAGTGAACTTCCCGGGACAGGGGGCTACGAGCAGTACTTC.

J is TRBJ2-7 and V is TRBV10-3; 7 nucleotides agree with TRBD2. With 0 bases clipped from V and 0 bases from J, the junction kept 5 bases outside the gene matches. CDR1 and CDR2 from the germline V gene are ENHRY and SYGVKD. The CDR3 is made up of 16 amino acids. The CDR3 protein is CAISESGGRASYEQYF. CDR3 in DNA: TGTGCCATCAGTGAGTCTGGGGGGAGGGCCTCCTACGAGCAGTACTTC.

The chain combines TRBV15 with TRBJ1-2; 7 nucleotides align to TRBD1. Looked up from germline, CDR1 is LNHNV and CDR2 is YYDKDF (reference sequence). V lost 1 base and J lost 8; bases outside the gene matches: 10. This CDR3 contains 15 residues. CDR3 protein: CATSRGSDRVWGYTF. The CDR3 nucleotides read TGTGCCACCAGCAGAGGTTCTGACAGGGTCTGGGGCTACACCTTC.

The chain has TRBV2 and TRBJ1-1; 7 positions match TRBD1. The ends lost 4 bases at V and 5 bases at J; junction bases unmatched: 1. The germline CDR1 and CDR2 sequences are SNHLY and FYNNEI. This CDR3 is built from 12 residues. CDR3 protein: CASSVQGTEAFF. The CDR3 region has the DNA TGTGCCAGCAGTGTACAGGGGACTGAAGCTTTCTTT. Full variable domain (outside the CDR3, taken from reference TRBV2 and TRBJ1-1): EPEVTQTPSHQVTQMGQEVILRCVPISNHLYFYWYRQILGQKVEFLVSFYNNEISEKSEIFDDQFSVERPDGSNFTLKIRSTKLEDSAMYFCASSVQGTEAFFGQGTRLTVV.